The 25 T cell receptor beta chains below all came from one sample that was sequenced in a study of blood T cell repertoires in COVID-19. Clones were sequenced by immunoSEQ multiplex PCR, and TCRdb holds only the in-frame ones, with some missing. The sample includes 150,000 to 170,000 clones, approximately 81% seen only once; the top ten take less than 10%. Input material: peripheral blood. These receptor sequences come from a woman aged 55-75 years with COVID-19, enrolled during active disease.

CDR3 nucleotide sequence: TGTGCCAGCAGCTACCGGGACAGGGGACACGGCTACACCTTC. The encoded protein is CASSYRDRGHGYTF. The chain couples TRBV21-1 to TRBJ1-2; no DNA check was done on the table's D call, TRBD1. TRBV21-1 is classified as a pseudogene. The CDR3 covers 14 residues.

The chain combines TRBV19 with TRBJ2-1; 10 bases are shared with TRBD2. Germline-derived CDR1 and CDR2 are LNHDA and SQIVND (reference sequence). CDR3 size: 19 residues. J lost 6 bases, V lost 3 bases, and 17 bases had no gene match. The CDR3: CASSMEVTSGVKRANEQFF. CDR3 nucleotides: TGTGCCAGTAGTATGGAAGTCACTAGCGGGGTAAAGAGGGCCAATGAGCAGTTCTTC. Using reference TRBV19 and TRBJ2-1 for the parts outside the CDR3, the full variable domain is DGGITQSPKYLFRKEGQNVTLSCEQNLNHDAMYWYRQDPGQGLRLIYYSQIVNDFQKGDIAEGYSVSREKKESFPLTVTSAQKNPTAFYLCASSMEVTSGVKRANEQFFGPGTRLTVL.

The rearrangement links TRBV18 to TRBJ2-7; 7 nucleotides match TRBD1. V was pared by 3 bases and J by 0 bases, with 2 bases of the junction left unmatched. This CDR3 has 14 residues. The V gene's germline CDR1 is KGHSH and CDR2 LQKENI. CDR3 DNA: TGTGCCAGCTCACCGGACAGGATCTCCTACGAGCAGTACTTC. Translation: CASSPDRISYEQYF.

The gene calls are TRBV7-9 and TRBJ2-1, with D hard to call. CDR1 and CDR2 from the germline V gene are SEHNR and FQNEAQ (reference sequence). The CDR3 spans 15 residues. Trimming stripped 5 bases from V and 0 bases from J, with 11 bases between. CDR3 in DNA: TGTGCCAGCAGCCACCGATCCAGCTCCTACAATGAGCAGTTCTTC. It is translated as CASSHRSSSYNEQFF.

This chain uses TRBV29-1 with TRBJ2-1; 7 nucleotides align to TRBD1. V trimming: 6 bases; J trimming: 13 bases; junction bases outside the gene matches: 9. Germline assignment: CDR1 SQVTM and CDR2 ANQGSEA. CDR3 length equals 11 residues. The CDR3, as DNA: TGCAGCGTCGGACAGGCTTTGGGACAGTTCTTC. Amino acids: CSVGQALGQFF.

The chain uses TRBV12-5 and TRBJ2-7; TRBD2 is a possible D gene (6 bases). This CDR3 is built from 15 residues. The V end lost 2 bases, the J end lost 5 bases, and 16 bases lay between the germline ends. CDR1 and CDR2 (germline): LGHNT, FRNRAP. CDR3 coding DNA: TGTGCTAGTGGTTTGCTGGCCGGGGGTCGCCACGAGCAGTACTTC. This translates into CASGLLAGGRHEQYF.

The DNA for the CDR3 is TGTGCCAGCAGCCAAGAAGGGGGGGGCGGTGTGCGGTTGAACACTGAAGCTTTCTTT. Protein product: CASSQEGGGGVRLNTEAFF. The gene calls are TRBV4-2 and TRBJ1-1, with D maybe TRBD1 (6 bases). The CDR3 spans 19 residues. The V end was cut by 0 bases, the J end by 0 bases, with 20 bases between. CDR1 is LGHNA and CDR2 is YNFKEQ in the germline V gene.

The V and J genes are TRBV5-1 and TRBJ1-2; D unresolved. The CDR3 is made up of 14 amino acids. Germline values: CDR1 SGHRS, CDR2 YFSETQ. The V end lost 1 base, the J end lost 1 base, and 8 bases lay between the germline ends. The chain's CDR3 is CASSLTRNNYGYTF. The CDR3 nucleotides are TGCGCCAGCAGCTTGACCAGAAATAACTATGGCTACACCTTC.

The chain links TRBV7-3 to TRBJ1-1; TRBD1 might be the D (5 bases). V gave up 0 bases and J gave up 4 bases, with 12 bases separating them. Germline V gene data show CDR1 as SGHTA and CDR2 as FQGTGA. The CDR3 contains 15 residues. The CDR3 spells CASSLTLQGGTEAFF. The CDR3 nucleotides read TGTGCCAGCAGCTTAACGCTCCAGGGCGGCACTGAAGCTTTCTTT.

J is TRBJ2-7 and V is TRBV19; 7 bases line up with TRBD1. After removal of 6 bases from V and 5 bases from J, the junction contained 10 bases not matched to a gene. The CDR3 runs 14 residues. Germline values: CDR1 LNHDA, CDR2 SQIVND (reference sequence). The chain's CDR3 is CASSTTGARDEQYV. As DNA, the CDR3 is TGTGCCAGTAGCACTACAGGGGCGCGTGACGAGCAGTACGTC.

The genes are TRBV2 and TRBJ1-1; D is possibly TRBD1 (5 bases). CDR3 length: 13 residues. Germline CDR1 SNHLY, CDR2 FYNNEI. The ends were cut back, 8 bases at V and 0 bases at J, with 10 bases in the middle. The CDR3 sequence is CASGRQLNTEAFF. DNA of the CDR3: TGTGCCAGCGGGCGACAGCTGAACACTGAAGCTTTCTTT.

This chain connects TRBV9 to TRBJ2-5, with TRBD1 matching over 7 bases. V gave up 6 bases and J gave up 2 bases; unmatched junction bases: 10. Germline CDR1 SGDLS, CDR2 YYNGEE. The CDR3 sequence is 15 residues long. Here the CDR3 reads CASTIAGTAQETQYF. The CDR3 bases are TGTGCCAGCACTATAGCCGGGACAGCACAAGAGACCCAGTACTTC.

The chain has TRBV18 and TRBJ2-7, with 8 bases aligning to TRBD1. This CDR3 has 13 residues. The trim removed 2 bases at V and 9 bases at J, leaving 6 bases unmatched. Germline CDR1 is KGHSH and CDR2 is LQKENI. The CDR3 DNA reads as TGTGCCAGCTCACCAGATGACAGGGGACGGCAGTACGTC. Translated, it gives CASSPDDRGRQYV.

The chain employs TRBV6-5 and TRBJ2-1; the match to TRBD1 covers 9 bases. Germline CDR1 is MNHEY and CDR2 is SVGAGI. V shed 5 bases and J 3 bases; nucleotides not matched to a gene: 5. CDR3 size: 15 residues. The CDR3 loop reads CASSPSDRGYNEQFF. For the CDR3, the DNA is TGTGCCAGCAGTCCCTCGGACAGGGGCTACAATGAGCAGTTCTTC.

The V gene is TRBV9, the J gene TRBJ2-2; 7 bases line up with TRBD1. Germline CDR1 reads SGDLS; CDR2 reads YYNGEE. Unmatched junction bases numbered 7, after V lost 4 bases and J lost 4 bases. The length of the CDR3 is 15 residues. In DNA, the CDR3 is TGTGCCAGCAGCCCTCGACAGGGTGGCACCGGGGAGCTGTTTTTT. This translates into CASSPRQGGTGELFF.

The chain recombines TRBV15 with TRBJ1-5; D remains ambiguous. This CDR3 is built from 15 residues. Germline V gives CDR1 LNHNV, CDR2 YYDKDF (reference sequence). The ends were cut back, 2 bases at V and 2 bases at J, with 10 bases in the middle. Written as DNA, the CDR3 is TGTGCCACCAGCAGATTGGGCTATGGCAATCAGCCCCAGCATTTT. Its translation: CATSRLGYGNQPQHF. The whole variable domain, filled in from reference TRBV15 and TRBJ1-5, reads DAMVIQNPRYQVTQFGKPVTLSCSQTLNHNVMYWYQQKSSQAPKLLFHYYDKDFNNEADTPDNFQSRRPNTSFCFLDIRSPGLGDTAMYLCATSRLGYGNQPQHFGDGTRLSIL.

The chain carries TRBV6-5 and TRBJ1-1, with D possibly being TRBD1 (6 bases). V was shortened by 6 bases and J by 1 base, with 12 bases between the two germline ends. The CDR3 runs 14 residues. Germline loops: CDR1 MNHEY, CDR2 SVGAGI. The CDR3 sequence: CASSGTLGNTEAFF. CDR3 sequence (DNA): TGTGCCAGCAGCGGGACATTAGGGAACACTGAAGCTTTCTTT.

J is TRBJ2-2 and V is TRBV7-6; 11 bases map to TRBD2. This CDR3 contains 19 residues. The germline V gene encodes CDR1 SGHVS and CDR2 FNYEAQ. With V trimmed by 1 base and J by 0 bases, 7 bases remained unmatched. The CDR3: CASSLVVAGGSTNTGELFF. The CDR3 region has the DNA TGTGCCAGCAGCTTAGTTGTAGCGGGAGGGAGCACGAACACCGGGGAGCTGTTTTTT.

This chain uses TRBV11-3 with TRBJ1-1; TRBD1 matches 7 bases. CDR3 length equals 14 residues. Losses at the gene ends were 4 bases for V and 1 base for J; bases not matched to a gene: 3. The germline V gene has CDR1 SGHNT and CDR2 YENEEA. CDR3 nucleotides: TGTGCCAGCAGCTCCCCAGGGGGGAACACTGAAGCTTTCTTT. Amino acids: CASSSPGGNTEAFF.

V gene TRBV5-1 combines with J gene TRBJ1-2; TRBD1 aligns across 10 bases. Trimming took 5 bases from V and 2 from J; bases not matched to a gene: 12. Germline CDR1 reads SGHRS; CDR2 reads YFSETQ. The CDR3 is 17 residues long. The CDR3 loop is CASSQGTGARWNYGYTF. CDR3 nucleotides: TGCGCCAGCAGTCAAGGGACAGGGGCTAGATGGAACTATGGCTACACCTTC.

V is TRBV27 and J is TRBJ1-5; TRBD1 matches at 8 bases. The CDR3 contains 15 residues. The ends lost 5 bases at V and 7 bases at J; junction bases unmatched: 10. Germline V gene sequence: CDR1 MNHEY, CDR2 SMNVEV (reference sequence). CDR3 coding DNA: TGTGCCAGCAGTCAGACGGGACAGGTAACCCAGCCCCAGCATTTT. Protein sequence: CASSQTGQVTQPQHF.

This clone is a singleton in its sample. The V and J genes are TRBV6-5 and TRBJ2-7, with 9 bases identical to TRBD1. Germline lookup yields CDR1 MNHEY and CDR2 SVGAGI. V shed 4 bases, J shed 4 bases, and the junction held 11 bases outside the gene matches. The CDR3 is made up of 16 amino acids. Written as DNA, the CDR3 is TGTGCCAGCAGTTCCCACAGGGGGCGCCTTCCGTACGAGCAGTACTTC. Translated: CASSSHRGRLPYEQYF.

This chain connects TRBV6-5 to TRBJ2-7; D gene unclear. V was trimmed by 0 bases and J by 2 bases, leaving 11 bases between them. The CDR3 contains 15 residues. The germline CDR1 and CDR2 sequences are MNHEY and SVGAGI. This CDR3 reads CASSYSTTTPYEQYF. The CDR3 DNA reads TGTGCCAGCAGTTACTCTACTACGACTCCCTACGAGCAGTACTTC.

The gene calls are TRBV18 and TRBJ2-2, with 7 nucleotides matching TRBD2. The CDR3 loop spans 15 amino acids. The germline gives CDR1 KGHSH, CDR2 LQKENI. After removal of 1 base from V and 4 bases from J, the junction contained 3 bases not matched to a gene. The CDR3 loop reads CASSPLKRGTGELFF. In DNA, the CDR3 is TGTGCCAGCTCACCACTAAAGCGGGGCACCGGGGAGCTGTTTTTT.

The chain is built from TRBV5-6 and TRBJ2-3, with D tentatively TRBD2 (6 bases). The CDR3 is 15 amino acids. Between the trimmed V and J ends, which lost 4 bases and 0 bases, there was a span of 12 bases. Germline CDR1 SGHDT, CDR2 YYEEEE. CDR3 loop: CASSPGAGSTDTQYF. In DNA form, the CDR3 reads TGTGCCAGCAGCCCCGGCGCGGGGAGCACAGATACGCAGTATTTT.